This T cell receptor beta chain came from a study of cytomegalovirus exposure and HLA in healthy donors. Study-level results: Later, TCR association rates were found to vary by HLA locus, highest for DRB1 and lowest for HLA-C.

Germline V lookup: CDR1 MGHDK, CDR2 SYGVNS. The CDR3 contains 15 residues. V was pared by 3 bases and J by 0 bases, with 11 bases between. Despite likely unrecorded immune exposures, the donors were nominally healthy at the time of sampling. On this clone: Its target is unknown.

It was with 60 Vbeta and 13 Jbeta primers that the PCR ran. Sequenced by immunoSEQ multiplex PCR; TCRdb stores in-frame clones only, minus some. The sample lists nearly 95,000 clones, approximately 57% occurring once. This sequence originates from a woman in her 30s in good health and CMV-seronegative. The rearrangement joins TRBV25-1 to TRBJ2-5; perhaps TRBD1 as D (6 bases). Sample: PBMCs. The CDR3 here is CASSDYRDNQETQYF. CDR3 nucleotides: TGTGCCAGCAGTGATTATCGGGACAACCAAGAGACCCAGTACTTC. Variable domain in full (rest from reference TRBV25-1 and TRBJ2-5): EADIYQTPRYLVIGTGKKITLECSQTMGHDKMYWYQQDPGMELHLIHYSYGVNSTEKGDLSSESTVSRIRTEHFPLTLESARPSHTSQYLCASSDYRDNQETQYFGPGTRLLVL.